Each of the 32 T cell receptor beta chains below was sequenced from the same sample in a study of OX40 agonist ivuxolimab in advanced cancers. Libraries were built with the immunoSEQ multiplex PCR assay. As stored in TCRdb, this immuneACCESS dataset retains in-frame rearrangements with V and J assigned. A fraction of the clones does not appear; measured against another copy, unresolved V genes explain less than half of the discrepancy, and the remainder lacks a known reason. Within this sample are tens of thousands of clones, with more than 75% of them counted one time only. The leading ten clones occupy around 0.8% of the sample. The specimen was CD4+ or CD8+ T cells sorted from blood, collected in a trial of the OX40 agonist ivuxolimab. The origin of the receptors is an adult with an advanced solid tumor such as melanoma, head and neck, liver or kidney cancer.

For this clone: One end of the junction does not line up with germline, which may come from a read error. The chain is built from TRBV4-1 and TRBJ2-1; D might be TRBD1 or TRBD2, each matching 6 bases. There are 16 residues in the CDR3. The germline gives CDR1 MGHRA, CDR2 YSYEKL. CDR3 DNA: TGCGCCAGCAGTCAAGGGGGGACTCTTCCTTACAATGAGCAGTTCTTC. It encodes CASSQGGTLPYNEQFF.

This rearrangement joins TRBV7-9 to TRBJ1-5, with unresolved D. There are 13 residues in the CDR3. Germline V gene data show CDR1 as SEHNR and CDR2 as FQNEAQ (reference sequence). V lost 3 bases, J lost 6 bases, and 9 bases lay in between. The CDR3 DNA follows: TGTGCCAGCAGCTTTAATGGGCCTCAGCCCCAGCATTTT. Translation: CASSFNGPQPQHF.

This sequence joins TRBV5-1 and TRBJ2-2, with 7 bases identical to TRBD1. The CDR3 covers 14 residues. Germline-derived CDR1 and CDR2 are SGHRS and YFSETQ. The V segment lost 4 bases and the J segment 4 bases; nucleotides outside the gene matches: 4. In nucleotides, the CDR3 is TGCGCCAGCAGCCACCCAGGGGGCACCGGGGAGCTGTTTTTT. Translation gives CASSHPGGTGELFF.

The V gene is TRBV19, the J gene TRBJ2-5; the D is unclear. The CDR3 spans 14 residues. In germline, CDR1 is LNHDA, CDR2 SQIVND (reference sequence). V was clipped by 1 base and J by 2 bases, with 8 bases between them. The CDR3 spells CASSIGARQETQYF. In nucleotides, the CDR3 is TGTGCCAGTAGTATAGGGGCCAGACAAGAGACCCAGTACTTC.

In nucleotides, the CDR3 is TGTGCCAGCAGTTCGCGACGGATCAATCAGCCCCAGCATTTT. It specifies CASSSRRINQPQHF. The chain carries TRBV5-6 and TRBJ1-5, with no clear D. The CDR3 consists of 14 residues. Germline V gene data show CDR1 as SGHDT and CDR2 as YYEEEE. V lost 5 bases, J lost 3 bases, and 12 bases lay in between.

The chain recombines TRBV7-9 with TRBJ2-2; D is unclear. Trimming cost V 1 base and J 1 base, with 10 bases left between them. This CDR3 is 16 amino acids long. Per the germline V gene, CDR1 is SEHNR and CDR2 is FQNEAQ (reference sequence). CDR3 sequence: CASSLDPAGNTGELFF. The CDR3 DNA reads TGTGCCAGCAGCTTAGATCCGGCAGGGAACACCGGGGAGCTGTTTTTT.

V and J are TRBV10-3 and TRBJ2-5; D remains ambiguous. Trimming shortened V by 3 bases and J by 2 bases, and 10 bases separated the two germline ends. CDR3 length equals 14 residues. Germline assignment: CDR1 ENHRY and CDR2 SYGVKD. The CDR3 DNA reads as TGTGCCATCAGTGAATTGAGGTCACAAGAGACCCAGTACTTC. Its translation is CAISELRSQETQYF.

The CDR3 bases are TGCGCCAGCAGCCTTAGACTAGCGGGAGTGCCTGGGGCCAACGTCCTGACTTTC. Its protein is CASSLRLAGVPGANVLTF. The genes are TRBV5-1 and TRBJ2-6; 12 nucleotides agree with TRBD2. Per germline, CDR1 SGHRS and CDR2 YFSETQ. J was trimmed by 2 bases and V by 4 bases; bases with no gene match: 7. The CDR3 consists of 18 residues.

The gene calls are TRBV2 and TRBJ2-7; D may correspond to TRBD1 or TRBD2 (5 bases each). V was pared by 2 bases and J by 4 bases, with 18 bases between. Germline assignment: CDR1 SNHLY and CDR2 FYNNEI. The CDR3 covers 16 residues. The CDR3 spells CASSERAGANLYEQYF. The DNA for the CDR3 is TGTGCCAGCAGTGAAAGGGCCGGGGCTAACCTTTACGAGCAGTACTTC.

The chain combines TRBV30 with TRBJ1-2; 9 bases agree with TRBD1. This CDR3 has 12 amino acids. Germline trimming cut 5 bases from V and 8 bases from J; bases unmatched to any gene: 6. The germline V gene has CDR1 GTSNPN and CDR2 SVGIG (reference sequence). The CDR3, as DNA: TGTGCCTGGTTTACAGGGGGCTTAGGCTACACCTTC. It yields the protein CAWFTGGLGYTF.

This clone was recorded only once. The chain combines TRBV28 with TRBJ2-7; no clear D gene. The length of the CDR3 is 10 residues. The V end was cut by 8 bases, the J end by 9 bases, with 11 bases between. Germline CDR1 reads MDHEN; CDR2 reads SYDVKM. Written as DNA, the CDR3 is TGTGCCAGCGCGCGTGGGGTGCAGTACTTC. It encodes CASARGVQYF.

CDR3 nucleotide sequence: TGTGCCAGCAGCTTAGGCCCCGGCACCGGGGAGCTGTTTTTT. Encoded protein: CASSLGPGTGELFF. J is TRBJ2-2 and V is TRBV7-3, with D unclear. In germline, CDR1 is SGHTA, CDR2 FQGTGA. Trimming stripped 2 bases from V and 4 bases from J, with 8 bases between. The CDR3 covers 14 residues.

The J gene is TRBJ2-7, the V gene TRBV7-6, with 10 bases lining up with TRBD1. The V gene end was trimmed by 5 bases and the J gene end by 4 bases; junction bases not matched to a gene: 8. Germline CDR1 SGHVS, CDR2 FNYEAQ. The CDR3 consists of 15 residues. The CDR3 DNA is TGTGCCAGCAGCCCGAACCGGGACAGGGGTTACGAGCAGTACTTC. It specifies CASSPNRDRGYEQYF.

This chain connects TRBV7-2 to TRBJ2-1; possibly TRBD2 for D (7 bases). This CDR3 is built from 14 residues. CDR1 is SGHTA, CDR2 FQGNSA, per germline. The V gene lost 5 bases and the J gene lost 5 bases, with 13 bases spanning the gap. The CDR3 loop is CASSGGALNNEQFF. In DNA, the CDR3 is TGTGCCAGCAGCGGGGGGGCCCTTAACAATGAGCAGTTCTTC.

The chain employs TRBV28 and TRBJ1-1; possibly TRBD1 for D (6 bases). Germline CDR1 MDHEN, CDR2 SYDVKM. V was clipped by 6 bases and J by 1 base, with 12 bases between them. The CDR3 sequence is 14 residues long. CDR3 loop: CASRKGGANTEAFF. The CDR3 region has the DNA TGTGCCAGCAGAAAAGGGGGGGCGAACACTGAAGCTTTCTTT. Drawing the rest from reference TRBV28 and TRBJ1-1, the complete variable domain is DVKVTQSSRYLVKRTGEKVFLECVQDMDHENMFWYRQDPGLGLRLIYFSYDVKMKEKGDIPEGYSVSREKKERFSLILESASTNQTSMYLCASRKGGANTEAFFGQGTRLTVV.

The chain recombines TRBV15 with TRBJ2-3; no firm D call. The CDR3 loop spans 12 amino acids. Germline CDR1 is LNHNV and CDR2 is YYDKDF (reference sequence). V gave up 8 bases and J gave up 0 bases, with 6 bases separating them. The CDR3 nucleotides are TGTGCCACCGGAGTCAGCACAGATACGCAGTATTTT. Protein product: CATGVSTDTQYF.

The chain has TRBV6-5 and TRBJ2-3; 8 bases agree with TRBD1. The germline V gene encodes CDR1 MNHEY and CDR2 SVGAGI. The CDR3 runs to 15 residues. The J segment lost 0 bases and the V segment lost 10 bases, leaving 9 bases of the junction unmatched. The CDR3 loop reads CATHDRGRSTDTQYF. DNA for the CDR3: TGTGCCACCCACGACAGGGGCCGTAGCACAGATACGCAGTATTTT.

The sample holds one count of this clone. The chain couples TRBV7-9 to TRBJ1-2; 10 bases line up with TRBD1. CDR1 and CDR2 from the germline V gene are SEHNR and FQNEAQ (reference sequence). The V segment lost 4 bases and the J segment 4 bases; nucleotides outside the gene matches: 3. The CDR3 contains 14 residues. The CDR3 DNA follows: TGTGCCAGCAGCTCCCGGACAGGGGGCTATGGCTACACCTTC. Translated: CASSSRTGGYGYTF.

The CDR3 DNA sequence: TGCAGCGCTGGGATGGGGAGCCTCGAGCAGTACTTC. Residues: CSAGMGSLEQYF. The V and J genes are TRBV29-1 and TRBJ2-7; weak D call: TRBD2 (5 bases). CDR3 size: 12 residues. Germline lookup yields CDR1 SQVTM and CDR2 ANQGSEA. The ends were cut back, 7 bases at V and 6 bases at J, with 16 bases in the middle.

The CDR3 coding sequence is TGTGCCAGCAGCCAAGAAGATCAGCCCCAGCATTTT. It specifies CASSQEDQPQHF. The rearrangement links TRBV4-2 to TRBJ1-5, with D unresolved. The V end lost 0 bases, the J end lost 5 bases, and 2 bases lay between the germline ends. This CDR3 has 12 amino acids. Germline values: CDR1 LGHNA, CDR2 YNFKEQ.

The chain employs TRBV7-6 and TRBJ1-3; maybe TRBD1 (5 bases). Trimming removed 1 base from V and 0 bases from J, with 10 bases in between. CDR3 length: 16 amino acids. Germline loops: CDR1 SGHVS, CDR2 FNYEAQ. CDR3 sequence reads: CASSLGQFYSGNTIYF. CDR3 DNA sequence: TGTGCCAGCAGCTTAGGACAGTTCTACTCTGGAAACACCATATATTTT.

The chain employs TRBV27 and TRBJ2-2; 9 nucleotides agree with TRBD2. This CDR3 comprises 14 residues. Germline V CDR1 and CDR2: MNHEY, SMNVEV (reference sequence). After removal of 6 bases from V and 5 bases from J, the junction contained 4 bases not matched to a gene. The CDR3 reads CASRASGITGELFF. The CDR3 DNA sequence: TGTGCCAGCAGAGCTAGCGGGATTACCGGGGAGCTGTTTTTT.

V gene TRBV6-5 combines with J gene TRBJ1-1; no reliable D call. Germline CDR1 reads MNHEY; CDR2 reads SVGAGI. The CDR3 runs 15 residues. V shed 5 bases and J shed 1 base, with 14 bases lying between them. The CDR3 loop reads CASSRQGRQNTEAFF. CDR3 sequence (DNA): TGTGCCAGCAGTCGCCAAGGACGGCAGAACACTGAAGCTTTCTTT.

The V and J genes are TRBV14 and TRBJ1-4; 8 positions match TRBD1. Germline V gene sequence: CDR1 SGHDN, CDR2 FVKESK. Trimming removed 2 bases from V and 7 bases from J; junction bases left unmatched: 12. The CDR3 covers 17 residues. The CDR3 DNA sequence: TGTGCCAGCAGCCAATGGGGCAGGGGGCGGAGCGGTGAAAAACTGTTTTTT. It translates to CASSQWGRGRSGEKLFF.

The V call is TRBV15, the J call TRBJ2-1; 9 bases fit TRBD2. This CDR3 region has 12 residues. V trimming: 8 bases; J trimming: 7 bases; junction bases outside the gene matches: 3. Germline V gene data show CDR1 as LNHNV and CDR2 as YYDKDF (reference sequence). The CDR3 bases are TGTGCCACCCAGACTAGCGGAAATGAGCAGTTCTTC. Translation gives CATQTSGNEQFF.

The chain couples TRBV9 to TRBJ1-3; D is perhaps TRBD1 (5 bases). CDR1 is SGDLS and CDR2 is YYNGEE in the germline V gene. Trimming stripped 4 bases from V and 0 bases from J, with 14 bases between. The CDR3 consists of 16 residues. CDR3 nucleotide sequence: TGTGCCAGCAGCTCGAGTTGGGGGGTCTCTGGAAACACCATATATTTT. Protein sequence: CASSSSWGVSGNTIYF.

V is TRBV7-6 and J is TRBJ2-7, with D perhaps matching TRBD2 (6 bases). Germline loops: CDR1 SGHVS, CDR2 FNYEAQ. This CDR3 comprises 15 residues. Trimming left V 1 base short and J 3 bases short, with 13 bases between. In nucleotides, the CDR3 is TGTGCCAGCAGCTTAGGGGCCGGGAGTGACTACGAGCAGTACTTC. Amino acids: CASSLGAGSDYEQYF.

This clone occurred once. The chain joins TRBV19 to TRBJ2-3, with D hard to call. Germline-derived CDR1 and CDR2 are LNHDA and SQIVND (reference sequence). The CDR3 covers 15 residues. V lost 5 bases, J lost 6 bases, and 18 bases lay in between. The CDR3 is CASSSSGPLRDTQYF. The CDR3 DNA reads TGTGCCAGTAGTTCCTCCGGGCCCCTGAGGGATACGCAGTATTTT.

The chain joins TRBV30 to TRBJ1-3; D is possibly TRBD1 (5 bases). This CDR3 spans 14 amino acids. Germline V CDR1 and CDR2: GTSNPN, SVGIG (reference sequence). Trimming took off 2 bases at V and 2 bases at J, with 10 bases between the two ends. CDR3 protein: CAWSTGGAGNTIYF. The CDR3 nucleotides are TGTGCCTGGAGTACCGGGGGGGCTGGAAACACCATATATTTT.

The chain links TRBV5-1 to TRBJ2-3; 7 nucleotides align to TRBD2. The CDR3 has 15 residues. The ends lost 1 base at V and 1 base at J; junction bases unmatched: 3. Germline CDR1 reads SGHRS; CDR2 reads YFSETQ. The CDR3 coding sequence is TGCGCCAGCAGCTTGTTGGGACTACGCACAGATACGCAGTATTTT. As protein: CASSLLGLRTDTQYF.

The chain links TRBV5-1 to TRBJ2-2, with D possibly matching TRBD1 (6 bases). The CDR3 totals 15 residues. The germline V gene has CDR1 SGHRS and CDR2 YFSETQ. With 3 bases removed from V and 0 bases from J, the gap between germline ends came to 9 bases. DNA of the CDR3: TGCGCCAGCAGCTACAGGGATACGAACACCGGGGAGCTGTTTTTT. Its translation is CASSYRDTNTGELFF. The full variable domain, with the rest looked up from reference TRBV5-1 and TRBJ2-2, is KAGVTQTPRYLIKTRGQQVTLSCSPISGHRSVSWYQQTPGQGLQFLFEYFSETQRNKGNFPGRFSGRQFSNSRSEMNVSTLELGDSALYLCASSYRDTNTGELFFGEGSRLTVL.

The chain combines TRBV19 with TRBJ1-5; the D gene is possibly TRBD1 (6 bases). This CDR3 is 18 amino acids long. CDR1 is LNHDA and CDR2 is SQIVND in the germline V gene (reference sequence). V lost 7 bases and J 0 bases, leaving 22 bases between the germline ends. The CDR3 protein is CASNRQQGTPYSNQPQHF. CDR3 nucleotide sequence: TGTGCCAGTAACAGACAGCAGGGGACGCCTTATAGCAATCAGCCCCAGCATTTT.